These 21 T cell receptor beta chains share one sample of origin, sequenced in a study of shared clonotypes between healthy human individuals. The table came from immunoSEQ multiplex PCR; TCRdb's copy has only in-frame clones and leaves some out. The sample has some 2.1 million clones; approximately 94% are singletons. Terminally differentiated effector memory CD45RA+ cells were excluded by CCR7 positive selection of CD45RO-negative cells. The sequencing input was naive CD8+ T cells sorted from blood. The receptors were sampled from a man younger than 30 in good health.

The chain joins TRBV11-1 to TRBJ2-7; no clear D. Trimming took off 4 bases at V and 7 bases at J, with 14 bases between the two ends. The CDR3 is 13 residues long. Germline loops: CDR1 SGHAT, CDR2 FQDESV (reference sequence). CDR3 region: CASSSVGSEEQYF. The CDR3 nucleotides read TGTGCCAGCAGCTCAGTGGGCTCGGAGGAGCAGTACTTC.

This clone was found once. This chain joins TRBV4-1 and TRBJ2-7; D gene uncertain. Germline values: CDR1 MGHRA, CDR2 YSYEKL. Trimming left V 1 base short and J 3 bases short, with 13 bases between. There are 15 residues in the CDR3. CDR3 DNA sequence: TGCGCCAGCAGCCAAGGGTCTGGGGTTGGCTACGAGCAGTACTTC. Protein sequence: CASSQGSGVGYEQYF.

On this clone: Other DNA sequences within the sample encode an identical CDR3. The chain has TRBV4-3 and TRBJ2-7; unclear D gene. There are 13 residues in the CDR3. Germline CDR1 and CDR2: LGHNA and YSLEER. V lost 1 base and J 3 bases, leaving 7 bases between the germline ends. CDR3 sequence (DNA): TGCGCCAGCAGCCAAGGGGTCAGCTACGAGCAGTACTTC. Amino acid sequence: CASSQGVSYEQYF.

This chain joins TRBV4-3 and TRBJ1-6; D is undetermined. This CDR3 comprises 13 residues. The germline V gene encodes CDR1 LGHNA and CDR2 YSLEER. Trimming pared 0 bases from V and 13 bases from J, leaving 10 bases between. CDR3 sequence (DNA): TGCGCCAGCAGCCAAGATTTCGGATCCCCCCTCCACTTT. As protein: CASSQDFGSPLHF.

The rearrangement uses TRBV11-2 and TRBJ2-4; TRBD2 is a possible D gene (5 bases). Between the trimmed V and J ends, which lost 4 bases and 5 bases, there was a span of 12 bases. In germline, CDR1 is SGHAT, CDR2 FQNNGV. This CDR3 spans 14 amino acids. CDR3 nucleotide sequence: TGTGCCAGCAGCTCACTGGGAGACGAAAACATTCAGTACTTC. This gives the protein CASSSLGDENIQYF.

The chain recombines TRBV13 with TRBJ1-2; D may be TRBD1 (6 bases). Germline V gives CDR1 PRHDT, CDR2 FYEKMQ (reference sequence). This CDR3 is built from 13 residues. With 5 bases removed from V and 4 bases from J, the gap between germline ends came to 11 bases. CDR3 residues: CASSPPGAYGYTF. The CDR3 DNA reads TGTGCCAGCAGCCCCCCAGGGGCCTATGGCTACACCTTC.

This clone has just one count. The rearrangement joins TRBV7-8 to TRBJ1-6; 11 bases agree with TRBD1. CDR1 is SGHVS, CDR2 FQNEAQ, per germline. With 5 bases clipped from V and 5 bases from J, the junction kept 11 bases outside the gene matches. The CDR3 totals 18 residues. The CDR3 region has the DNA TGTGCCAGCAGCGGACTCCAAGGACAGGGGGCAAATAATTCACCCCTCCACTTT. Translation: CASSGLQGQGANNSPLHF.

Regarding this clone: In the same sample, other DNA sequences code for this CDR3. This chain joins TRBV2 and TRBJ2-7; D ambiguous. CDR1 is SNHLY and CDR2 is FYNNEI in the germline V gene. Trimming removed 4 bases at V and 3 bases at J, with 7 bases between. The CDR3 is made up of 12 amino acids. The CDR3 DNA follows: TGTGCCAGCAGTGCCGGATTCTACGAGCAGTACTTC. Translated, it gives CASSAGFYEQYF.

The chain couples TRBV6-4 to TRBJ2-3; D remains ambiguous. Germline assignment: CDR1 MRHNA and CDR2 SNTAGT. The CDR3 extends over 13 amino acids. V lost 7 bases to trimming and J lost 2 bases, with 10 bases between them. The CDR3 protein is CASKTGITDTQYF. CDR3 DNA sequence: TGTGCCAGCAAGACGGGTATCACAGATACGCAGTATTTT.

In regard to this clone: Other DNA sequences within the sample encode an identical CDR3. The V call is TRBV5-4, the J call TRBJ2-7, with D unresolved. CDR3 length equals 14 residues. The V end was cut by 2 bases, the J end by 2 bases, with 11 bases between. Germline loops: CDR1 SGHNT, CDR2 YYREEE (reference sequence). CDR3 nucleotide sequence: TGTGCCAGCAGCTTTGGTGGATCCGCCTACGAGCAGTACTTC. Protein sequence: CASSFGGSAYEQYF.

The chain employs TRBV5-6 and TRBJ2-7; a weak D match, TRBD2 (6 bases). V was clipped by 0 bases and J by 7 bases, with 11 bases between them. The CDR3 sequence is 13 residues long. Germline lookup yields CDR1 SGHDT and CDR2 YYEEEE. In nucleotides, the CDR3 is TGTGCCAGCAGCTTGGCTGGAGGGCCAGAGCAGTACTTC. It codes for CASSLAGGPEQYF.

The rearrangement uses TRBV15 and TRBJ2-7; D not certain. This CDR3 has 14 residues. From germline, CDR1 is LNHNV and CDR2 YYDKDF (reference sequence). V lost 8 bases and J lost 1, with 15 bases in between. CDR3 amino acids: CATAVDSQSYEQYF. DNA of the CDR3: TGTGCCACCGCGGTAGACTCACAATCCTACGAGCAGTACTTC. The whole variable domain, remainder taken from reference TRBV15 and TRBJ2-7, is DAMVIQNPRYQVTQFGKPVTLSCSQTLNHNVMYWYQQKSSQAPKLLFHYYDKDFNNEADTPDNFQSRRPNTSFCFLDIRSPGLGDTAMYLCATAVDSQSYEQYFGPGTRLTVT.

About this clone: Other DNA sequences in this specimen translate into the identical CDR3. V is TRBV15 and J is TRBJ2-7; D is perhaps TRBD1 or TRBD2 (5 bases each). CDR3 length equals 14 residues. The germline CDR1 and CDR2 sequences are LNHNV and YYDKDF (reference sequence). V dropped 1 base and J dropped 4 bases, with 11 bases sitting between them. CDR3 sequence (DNA): TGTGCCACCAGCAGAGGAGGGGTCGGTTACGAGCAGTACTTC. The encoded protein is CATSRGGVGYEQYF.

The J gene is TRBJ2-3, the V gene TRBV6-7; TRBD2 aligns across 8 bases. TRBV6-7 carries the ORF label, with uncertain function. This CDR3 has 16 amino acids. The J segment lost 4 bases and the V segment lost 5 bases, leaving 11 bases of the junction unmatched. The CDR3 here is CASSPEAGAQADTQYF. In nucleotides, the CDR3 is TGTGCCAGCAGTCCCGAAGCGGGAGCCCAGGCAGATACGCAGTATTTT.

Worth noting for this clone: Since no conserved phenylalanine or tryptophan closes the CDR3, a read error is the likely cause. No DNA is shown, since the ends of the CDR3 on it are uncertain; the CDR3 is the one TCRdb lists. CDR3 in amino acids: CASMVDGN. This chain uses TRBV11-3 with TRBJ2-3; TRBD2, the table's D call, was not compared with the DNA. The length of the CDR3 is 8 amino acids, counting both ends. Germline V gene sequence: CDR1 SGHNT, CDR2 YENEEA.

With regard to this clone: Additional DNA sequences in this sample encode the identical CDR3. The chain combines TRBV7-6 with TRBJ2-7; D is perhaps TRBD1 (5 bases). The V gene lost 1 base and the J gene lost 6 bases, with 7 bases spanning the gap. The CDR3 length is 12 residues. Per germline, CDR1 SGHVS and CDR2 FNYEAQ. CDR3 sequence reads: CASSLEGVEQYF. Written as DNA, the CDR3 is TGTGCCAGCAGCTTAGAAGGGGTCGAGCAGTACTTC.

This chain joins TRBV11-2 and TRBJ2-7, with TRBD2 identical over 14 bases. CDR3 length: 16 amino acids. The trim removed 2 bases at V and 3 bases at J, leaving 3 bases unmatched. The germline V gene has CDR1 SGHAT and CDR2 FQNNGV. As DNA, the CDR3 is TGTGCCAGCAGCTTAAGGGGGACTAGCGGGAGCTACGAGCAGTACTTC. Amino acids: CASSLRGTSGSYEQYF.

A remark on this clone: Within the sample, other DNA sequences also encode this same CDR3. The genes are TRBV6-1 and TRBJ2-7, with D perhaps TRBD1 (7 bases). The CDR3 is 14 amino acids. V was cut by 3 bases and J by 2 bases, with 11 bases left in between. From germline, CDR1 is MNHNS and CDR2 SASEGT. The DNA of the CDR3 is TGTGCCAGCAGTGAGGCGGGACAGCCCTACGAGCAGTACTTC. Protein sequence: CASSEAGQPYEQYF.

The rearrangement links TRBV28 to TRBJ1-2; D possibly corresponds to TRBD1 (6 bases). V lost 3 bases to trimming and J lost 4 bases, with 15 bases between them. CDR1 MDHEN and CDR2 SYDVKM come from the germline V gene. The CDR3 length is 15 residues. The CDR3 loop reads CASSFVGAAGYGYTF. In nucleotides, the CDR3 is TGTGCCAGCAGTTTCGTGGGGGCCGCCGGCTATGGCTACACCTTC.

The chain uses TRBV9 and TRBJ2-7, with D possibly TRBD1 on 5 matching bases. V was trimmed by 4 bases and J by 7 bases, leaving 18 bases between them. The CDR3 is 14 residues long. Germline V lookup: CDR1 SGDLS, CDR2 YYNGEE. CDR3 loop: CASSPDSFSWEQYF. The CDR3 DNA reads as TGTGCCAGCAGCCCCGACAGTTTCTCCTGGGAGCAGTACTTC. Filled out from reference TRBV9 and TRBJ2-7, the complete variable domain reads DSGVTQTPKHLITATGQRVTLRCSPRSGDLSVYWYQQSLDQGLQFLIQYYNGEERAKGNILERFSAQQFPDLHSELNLSSLELGDSALYFCASSPDSFSWEQYFGPGTRLTVT.

Concerning this clone: Additional DNA sequences in this sample encode the identical CDR3. V usage is TRBV30 and J usage is TRBJ1-1, with 8 bases aligning to TRBD1. The V segment lost 0 bases and the J segment 0 bases; nucleotides outside the gene matches: 0. CDR3 length: 14 residues. Germline V gene data show CDR1 as GTSNPN and CDR2 as SVGIG (reference sequence). The DNA of the CDR3 is TGTGCCTGGAGTGTGGGACAGGTGAACACTGAAGCTTTCTTT. Translation gives CAWSVGQVNTEAFF.